A selection of T cell receptor beta chains follows, all from one sample in a study of Tregs in tolerant kidney transplant recipients. Some clones are missing from TCRdb's copy, which holds only in-frame ones; the method was immunoSEQ multiplex PCR. The sample has about 77,000 clones, approximately 98% seen once. Specimen: CD4+ T cells from blood, collected before the transplant. The receptors derive from a human donor who received a combined kidney and bone marrow transplant. CDR3s include the opening cysteine and the closing phenylalanine or tryptophan. The D gene is left open where the match is weak. The listing skips clone size in some rows; elsewhere it reads once, few, many or a size class.

j_gene | abundance | v_gene | d_gene | CDR3aa | CDR3nt
TRBJ2-1 | NA | TRBV7-7 | TRBD2 | CASSPVRPGLGSGNEQFF | TGTGCCAGCAGCCCCGTGAGACCGGGACTAGGCTCTGGCAATGAGCAGTTCTTC
TRBJ1-4 | NA | TRBV7-6 | NA | CASSLSFGTIRQGEKLFF | TGTGCCAGCAGCTTAAGTTTCGGGACAATACGCCAGGGGGAAAAACTGTTTTTT
TRBJ2-6 | NA | TRBV15 | NA | CATRSQNPWANVLTF | TGTGCCACCAGGTCACAAAATCCCTGGGCCAACGTCCTGACTTTC
TRBJ1-5 | NA | TRBV28 | NA | CASSSGGQPQHF | TGTGCCAGCAGTTCGGGTGGACAGCCCCAGCATTTT
TRBJ1-2 | few | TRBV9 | NA | CASTKDQAGGYTF | TGTGCCAGCACCAAGGATCAAGCGGGTGGCTACACCTTC
TRBJ1-5 | NA | TRBV6-1 | NA | CASSEARRGSNQPQHF | TGTGCCAGCAGTGAAGCGAGAAGGGGTAGCAATCAGCCCCAGCATTTT
TRBJ1-1 | NA | TRBV10-1 | TRBD1 | CASSIRQGGPDTEAFF | TGCGCCAGCAGTATTAGACAGGGAGGTCCGGACACTGAAGCTTTCTTT
TRBJ1-2 | NA | TRBV13 | NA | CASSRRSSNYGYTF | TGTGCCAGCAGCCGCCGCAGTTCGAACTATGGCTACACCTTC
TRBJ1-2 | NA | TRBV25-1 | TRBD1 | CASRGQGAGYTF | TGTGCCAGCAGAGGACAGGGGGCGGGCTACACCTTC
TRBJ2-7 | NA | TRBV29-1 | TRBD2 | CSVAPSGVSYEQYF | TGCAGCGTTGCACCTAGCGGGGTCTCCTACGAGCAGTACTTC
TRBJ2-5 | NA | TRBV19 | NA | CAITVNRGQETQYF | TGTGCCATTACCGTAAACCGGGGACAAGAGACCCAGTACTTC
TRBJ2-1 | once | TRBV18 | NA | CASSPESRGEQFF | TGTGCCAGCTCACCAGAGTCCCGGGGTGAGCAGTTCTTC
TRBJ1-3 | once | TRBV7-9 | NA | CASSYTGLSGNTIYF | TGTGCCAGCAGCTATACAGGGCTCTCTGGAAACACCATATATTTT
TRBJ2-3 | NA | TRBV5-4 | NA | CASTRFFGGTDTQYF | TGTGCCAGCACCCGCTTTTTCGGTGGCACAGATACGCAGTATTTT
TRBJ2-1 | NA | TRBV10-3 | TRBD2 | CAISAQRELEQFF | TGTGCCATCAGTGCTCAGCGGGAGCTTGAGCAGTTCTTC
TRBJ1-1 | NA | TRBV5-1 | NA | CASSLDRPNTEAFF | TGCGCCAGCAGCTTGGACAGACCGAACACTGAAGCTTTCTTT
TRBJ2-5 | NA | TRBV5-4 | TRBD1 | CASSFPRTGLTEETQYF | TGTGCCAGCAGCTTTCCCCGGACAGGGCTAACCGAAGAGACCCAGTACTTC
TRBJ2-5 | NA | TRBV28 | NA | CASSLARAETQYF | TGTGCCAGCAGTTTAGCCAGGGCAGAGACCCAGTACTTC
TRBJ2-2 | NA | TRBV12-5 | NA | CASGLDGAGDTGELFF | TGTGCTAGTGGTTTGGACGGGGCAGGGGACACCGGGGAGCTGTTTTTT
TRBJ2-1 | NA | TRBV5-1 | TRBD1 | CASSPPEGQPNEQFF | TGCGCCAGCAGCCCCCCCGAGGGACAGCCCAATGAGCAGTTCTTC
TRBJ1-6 | NA | TRBV28 | NA | CASSSGGGGAKSPLHF | TGTGCCAGCAGTTCCGGCGGTGGGGGGGCGAAATCACCCCTCCACTTT
TRBJ1-5 | NA | TRBV4-2 | NA | CASSQAEQDNQPQHF | TGTGCCAGCAGCCAAGCGGAACAGGATAATCAGCCCCAGCATTTT
TRBJ2-2 | NA | TRBV6-5 | TRBD1 | CASSDRGRVTGELFF | TGTGCCAGCTCCGACAGGGGGCGAGTCACCGGGGAGCTGTTTTTT
TRBJ2-3 | NA | TRBV4-2 | TRBD2 | CASSQDNRGLAGGPGTDTQYF | TGTGCCAGCAGCCAAGATAACAGAGGACTAGCGGGAGGGCCGGGCACAGATACGCAGTATTTT
TRBJ2-2 | NA | TRBV5-1 | NA | CASSLPSAGELFF | TGCGCCAGCAGCTTGCCGAGCGCCGGGGAGCTGTTTTTT
TRBJ1-5 | once | TRBV7-6 | TRBD1 | CASGEGATISQPQHF | TGTGCCAGCGGAGAGGGGGCCACGATTAGTCAGCCCCAGCATTTT
TRBJ2-7 | NA | TRBV7-9 | NA | CASSLAAAYEQYF | TGTGCCAGCAGCTTAGCGGCCGCCTACGAGCAGTACTTC
TRBJ2-5 | NA | TRBV29-1 | TRBD1 | CSVGTGVRETQYF | TGCAGCGTCGGAACAGGGGTTAGGGAGACCCAGTACTTC
TRBJ2-3 | NA | TRBV28 | TRBD2 | CASSITGGHTDTQYF | TGTGCCAGCAGCATTACGGGGGGGCACACAGATACGCAGTATTTT
TRBJ2-3 | NA | TRBV7-6 | NA | CASSLPESTQYF | TGTGCCAGCAGCTTACCTGAGTCCACGCAGTATTTT
TRBJ2-7 | once | TRBV7-8 | NA | CASSYGTGSSYEQYF | TGTGCCAGCAGTTACGGGACCGGGAGCTCCTACGAGCAGTACTTC
TRBJ2-7 | once | TRBV10-1 | TRBD2 | CASRTSGSLNNEQYF | TGCGCCAGCAGAACTAGCGGGAGCCTTAATAACGAGCAGTACTTC
TRBJ1-1 | NA | TRBV10-3 | NA | CAISVGGWDTEAFF | TGTGCCATCAGTGTCGGGGGTTGGGACACTGAAGCTTTCTTT
TRBJ2-7 | NA | TRBV28 | NA | CASSSGAPYEQYF | TGTGCCAGCAGTTCAGGGGCCCCCTACGAGCAGTACTTC
TRBJ2-5 | NA | TRBV5-1 | NA | CASSSLGGGETQYF | TGCGCCAGCAGCTCGCTTGGGGGCGGGGAGACCCAGTACTTC
TRBJ1-1 | NA | TRBV5-3 | NA | CARSPWTPLRVDTEAFF | TGTGCCAGAAGCCCGTGGACACCCCTAAGGGTAGACACTGAAGCTTTCTTT
TRBJ2-7 | NA | TRBV12-5 | TRBD2 | CASGLGTSASSEQYF | TGTGCTAGTGGTTTGGGGACTAGCGCCTCCTCCGAGCAGTACTTC
TRBJ2-7 | NA | TRBV4-2 | TRBD2 | CASSQEALAVSYEQYF | TGTGCCAGCAGCCAAGAAGCCCTAGCGGTCTCCTACGAGCAGTACTTC
TRBJ2-1 | NA | TRBV6-5 | TRBD1 | CASSRQGEGNEQFF | TGTGCCAGCAGTCGACAGGGGGAAGGGAATGAGCAGTTCTTC
TRBJ2-7 | NA | TRBV15 | TRBD1 | CATSRAYTGTGESEQYF | TGTGCCACCAGCAGAGCCTATACCGGGACAGGGGAGTCCGAGCAGTACTTC
TRBJ1-5 | once | TRBV4-2 | NA | CASSQDRAQGSNQPQHF | TGTGCCAGCAGCCAAGATAGGGCTCAGGGGAGCAATCAGCCCCAGCATTTT
TRBJ1-4 | NA | TRBV11-2 | NA | CASSPRGTLVEKLFF | TGTGCCAGCAGCCCCCGGGGGACTTTGGTCGAAAAACTGTTTTTT
TRBJ2-3 | once | TRBV12-5 | TRBD2 | CASGLRAGGGTDTQYF | TGTGCTAGTGGTCTCCGAGCGGGAGGTGGCACAGATACGCAGTATTTT
TRBJ1-2 | NA | TRBV11-2 | NA | CASSWGAGNYGYTF | TGTGCCAGCAGCTGGGGAGCGGGGAACTATGGCTACACCTTC
TRBJ1-5 | NA | TRBV5-6 | NA | CASTLGRVIGNQPQHF | TGTGCCAGCACCCTCGGGAGGGTCATAGGCAATCAGCCCCAGCATTTT
TRBJ1-4 | NA | TRBV5-1 | NA | CASSLVPETNEKLFF | TGCGCCAGCAGCTTGGTGCCAGAAACTAATGAAAAACTGTTTTTT
TRBJ2-3 | NA | TRBV5-1 | NA | CASTTGGKVVDTQYF | TGCGCCAGCACCACGGGCGGGAAGGTGGTAGATACGCAGTATTTT
TRBJ2-1 | once | TRBV5-1 | TRBD2 | CASSLAPGLAGNEQFF | TGCGCCAGCAGCTTGGCCCCGGGACTAGCGGGGAATGAGCAGTTCTTC
TRBJ2-3 | NA | TRBV11-1 | TRBD2 | CASSLARTSGGHF | TGTGCCAGCAGCTTAGCGCGGACTAGCGGGGGGCATTTT
TRBJ2-3 | NA | TRBV15 | TRBD1 | CATSRSGQGWTDTQYF | TGTGCCACCAGCAGATCCGGACAGGGTTGGACAGATACGCAGTATTTT
TRBJ2-5 | NA | TRBV7-2 | NA | CASSLASAANQETQYF | TGTGCCAGCAGCTTAGCGTCGGCGGCGAACCAAGAGACCCAGTACTTC
TRBJ2-3 | NA | TRBV27 | NA | CASSPWTSTDTQYF | TGTGCCAGCAGTCCTTGGACTAGCACAGATACGCAGTATTTT
TRBJ2-2 | NA | TRBV7-2 | TRBD1 | CASSPGGPRRGVSGELFF | TGTGCCAGCAGCCCAGGGGGCCCCAGGAGGGGAGTAAGCGGGGAGCTGTTTTTT